This T cell receptor beta chain appears in the sequencing data of a study of identical twins. Findings and caveats of the study: The authors drew conclusions from cross-sectional statistical analysis rather than following the same donors. Potential partial confounding of zero-insertion analyses by invariant MAIT and iNKT cells was noted. The study found weaker excess twin sharing in beta out-of-frame sequences. Modelling underestimated the level of out-of-frame TCR alpha sharing observed in monozygotic twins.

TCRdb processed the 5' RACE reads anew with MiXCR; each CDR3 protein has one entry. The sample consists of 690,000 or so distinct CDR3 sequences, 8% to 9% of them appearing once. To note about this clonotype: Antigen unknown.

V shed 4 bases, J shed 2 bases, and the junction held 11 bases outside the gene matches. The germline V gene encodes CDR1 DFQATT and CDR2 SNEGSKA (reference sequence). This CDR3 is 16 amino acids long. These data also featured in a second study, about yellow fever vaccine responses in identical twins.

The TCR sequence derives from a woman between 18 and 29 years old in good health. The chain joins TRBV20-1 to TRBJ2-3; 8 nucleotides match TRBD2. Sequenced input: PBMCs. CDR3 DNA: TGCAGTGCTAAGAAAGCGGGAGTCCGAATCACAGATACGCAGTATTTT. It is translated as CSAKKAGVRITDTQYF.